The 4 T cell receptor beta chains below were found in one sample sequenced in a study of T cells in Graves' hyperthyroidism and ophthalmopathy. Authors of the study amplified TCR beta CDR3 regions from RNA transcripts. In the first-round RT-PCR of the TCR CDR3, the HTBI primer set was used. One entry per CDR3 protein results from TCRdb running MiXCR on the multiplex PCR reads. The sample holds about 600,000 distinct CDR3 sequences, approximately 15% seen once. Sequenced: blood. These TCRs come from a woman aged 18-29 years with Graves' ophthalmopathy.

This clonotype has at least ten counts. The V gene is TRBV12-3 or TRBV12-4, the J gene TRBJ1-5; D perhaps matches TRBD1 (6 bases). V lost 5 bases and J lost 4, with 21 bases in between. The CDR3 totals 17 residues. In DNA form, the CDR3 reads TGTGCCAGCAGTCGATTCGCGGGAGGACAGAAAAATCAGCCCCAGCATTTT. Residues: CASSRFAGGQKNQPQHF.

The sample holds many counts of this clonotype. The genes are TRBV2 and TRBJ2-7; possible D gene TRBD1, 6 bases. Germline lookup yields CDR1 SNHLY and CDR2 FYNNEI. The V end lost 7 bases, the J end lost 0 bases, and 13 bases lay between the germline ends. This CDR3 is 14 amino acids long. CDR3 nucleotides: TGTGCCAGCAATCCGGCGGACAGCTCCTACGAGCAGTACTTC. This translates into CASNPADSSYEQYF.

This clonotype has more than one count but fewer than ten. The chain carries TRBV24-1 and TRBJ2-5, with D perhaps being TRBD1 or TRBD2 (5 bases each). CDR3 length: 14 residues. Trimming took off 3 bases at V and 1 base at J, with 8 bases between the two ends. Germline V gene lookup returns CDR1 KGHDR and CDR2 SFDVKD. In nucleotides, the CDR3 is TGTGCCACCAGTGATAGGGGAGCCCAAGAGACCCAGTACTTC. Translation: CATSDRGAQETQYF.

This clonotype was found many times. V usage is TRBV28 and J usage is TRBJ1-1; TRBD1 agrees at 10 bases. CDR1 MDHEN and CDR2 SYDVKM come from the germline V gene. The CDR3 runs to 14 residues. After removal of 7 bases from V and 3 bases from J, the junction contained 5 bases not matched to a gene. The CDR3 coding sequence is TGTGCCAGCACCGACGGACAGGGGGACACTGAAGCTTTCTTT. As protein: CASTDGQGDTEAFF.